This entry lists 14 T cell receptor beta chains sequenced from one sample in a study of CD8+CD57+ T cells in acquired aplastic anemia. Genomic DNA constituted the template upon which TCR beta VDJ and CDR3 profiling was performed. TCRdb fed the reads into MiXCR, producing one record per CDR3 protein. The sample includes roughly 100,000 distinct CDR3 sequences, around 68% seen only once; the top ten take 65%. CD8+CD57+ cell expansion, shown by flow cytometry, had occurred in the patients selected for sequencing. Sequencing was done on a sample of sorted CD4+, CD8+, or CD8+CD57+ T cells (not recorded which) from PBMCs. The receptors shown here come from a human donor with aplastic anemia.

The chain uses TRBV10-3 and TRBJ2-1, with unresolved D. The CDR3 is 13 residues long. V was cut by 11 bases and J by 2 bases, with 13 bases left in between. Germline V gene sequence: CDR1 ENHRY, CDR2 SYGVKD. CDR3 sequence (DNA): TGTGCCTCCGAGGATACCACCTACAATGAGCAGTTCTTC. It encodes CASEDTTYNEQFF.

This chain uses TRBV19 with TRBJ2-1, with D tentatively TRBD1 or TRBD2 (5 bases each). Trimming shortened V by 3 bases and J by 6 bases, and 30 bases separated the two germline ends. The germline V gene encodes CDR1 LNHDA and CDR2 SQIVND (reference sequence). The CDR3 is 20 residues long. The CDR3 region is CASSIGSARNRETDFNEQFF. DNA of the CDR3: TGTGCCAGTAGTATCGGCAGTGCTAGAAATAGGGAGACAGACTTCAATGAGCAGTTCTTC.

This clonotype was seen only a few times. The chain carries TRBV19 and TRBJ2-1; TRBD2 might be the D (5 bases). V shed 7 bases and J shed 7 bases, with 14 bases lying between them. This CDR3 region has 13 residues. Per germline, CDR1 LNHDA and CDR2 SQIVND (reference sequence). CDR3 in amino acids: CASNGDYANEQFF. In nucleotides, the CDR3 is TGTGCCAGTAATGGAGACTACGCTAATGAGCAGTTCTTC.

The V and J genes are TRBV20-1 and TRBJ2-1; the match to TRBD2 covers 14 bases. V shed 6 bases and J 9 bases; nucleotides not matched to a gene: 1. This CDR3 comprises 12 residues. The germline CDR1 and CDR2 sequences are DFQATT and SNEGSKA (reference sequence). This CDR3 reads CSAGLAGGEQFF. The CDR3 coding sequence is TGCAGTGCCGGACTAGCGGGGGGTGAGCAGTTCTTC.

The chain is built from TRBV20-1 and TRBJ2-7; 9 bases agree with TRBD2. V lost 2 bases, J lost 3 bases, and 11 bases stayed unmatched. The germline gives CDR1 DFQATT, CDR2 SNEGSKA (reference sequence). The length of the CDR3 is 16 residues. The CDR3 bases are TGCAGTGCTAGACCCGCAGGAGGTAGCGGGAGCTACGAGCAGTACTTC. It is translated as CSARPAGGSGSYEQYF.

This clonotype was observed a few times. The chain employs TRBV20-1 and TRBJ1-1, with 7 bases lining up with TRBD1. Germline V gene sequence: CDR1 DFQATT, CDR2 SNEGSKA (reference sequence). The CDR3 sequence is 13 residues long. J gave up 3 bases and V 0 bases, and 1 base lay outside the gene matches. Here the CDR3 DNA reads TGCAGTGCTAGAGAGGACAGGTACACTGAAGCTTTCTTT. Protein sequence: CSAREDRYTEAFF.

This chain joins TRBV6-1 and TRBJ1-4; possible D gene TRBD1, 6 bases. The germline V and J ends were trimmed by 5 bases and 5 bases, with 15 bases remaining between them. The CDR3 sequence is 15 residues long. Germline CDR1 reads MNHNS; CDR2 reads SASEGT. Written as DNA, the CDR3 is TGTGCCAGCAGTCCCAGGGGAGGGCTCAATGAAAAACTGTTTTTT. Its translation: CASSPRGGLNEKLFF.

The chain recombines TRBV10-3 with TRBJ2-2; 9 positions match TRBD2. Per the germline V gene, CDR1 is ENHRY and CDR2 is SYGVKD. CDR3 length: 15 residues. Unmatched junction bases numbered 10, after V lost 11 bases and J lost 3 bases. This chain's CDR3 is CAAAGGGADTGELFF. Written as DNA, the CDR3 is TGTGCCGCAGCCGGCGGGGGGGCCGACACCGGGGAGCTGTTTTTT.

Only a few counts were recorded for this clonotype. This chain links TRBV24-1 with TRBJ2-5; D not resolved. The CDR3 extends over 11 amino acids. CDR1 and CDR2 (germline): KGHDR, SFDVKD. Trimming pared 4 bases from V and 11 bases from J, leaving 10 bases between. As DNA, the CDR3 is TGTGCCACCAGTGAAGGGATCCGACAGTACTTC. Translated: CATSEGIRQYF.

The chain recombines TRBV2 with TRBJ2-5, with 9 bases fitting TRBD2. The CDR3 totals 14 residues. CDR1 SNHLY and CDR2 FYNNEI come from the germline V gene. The V segment lost 6 bases and the J segment 5 bases; nucleotides outside the gene matches: 7. CDR3 residues: CASRASGMWETQYF. CDR3 nucleotides: TGTGCCAGCAGAGCTAGCGGGATGTGGGAGACCCAGTACTTC.

V and J are TRBV29-1 and TRBJ2-5; D is perhaps TRBD1 (5 bases). Per the germline V gene, CDR1 is SQVTM and CDR2 is ANQGSEA. The CDR3 covers 11 residues. Trimming cost V 1 base and J 7 bases, with 7 bases left between them. CDR3 sequence reads: CSVEGGRTQYF. The CDR3, as DNA: TGCAGCGTTGAAGGGGGCCGGACCCAGTACTTC.

This chain links TRBV19 with TRBJ2-5, with 8 bases aligning to TRBD2. Germline V gene data show CDR1 as LNHDA and CDR2 as SQIVND (reference sequence). J lost 5 bases, V lost 5 bases, and 7 bases had no gene match. The CDR3 covers 14 residues. The chain's CDR3 is CASSPGGAGETQYF. The CDR3 bases are TGTGCCAGTAGTCCCGGGGGGGCCGGGGAGACCCAGTACTTC.

This clonotype was observed at least ten times. The rearrangement joins TRBV5-6 to TRBJ1-3; tentative D call: TRBD1 (5 bases). This CDR3 has 14 amino acids. Germline lookup yields CDR1 SGHDT and CDR2 YYEEEE. Trimming removed 2 bases at V and 2 bases at J, with 8 bases between. The CDR3 sequence is CASSFGRAGNTIYF. The CDR3 nucleotides read TGTGCCAGCAGCTTCGGCAGGGCTGGAAACACCATATATTTT.

The chain combines TRBV29-1 with TRBJ1-2; D gene unclear. CDR3 length: 13 amino acids. V lost 8 bases and J lost 6, with 19 bases in between. Looked up from germline, CDR1 is SQVTM and CDR2 is ANQGSEA. The CDR3 protein is CSLWETVVNGYTF. The CDR3 DNA reads TGCAGCCTCTGGGAAACAGTAGTAAATGGCTACACCTTC. Full variable domain (outside the CDR3, taken from reference TRBV29-1 and TRBJ1-2): SAVISQKPSRDICQRGTSLTIQCQVDSQVTMMFWYRQQPGQSLTLIATANQGSEATYESGFVIDKFPISRPNLTFSTLTVSNMSPEDSSIYLCSLWETVVNGYTFGSGTRLTVV.